One sample yielded the 9 T cell receptor beta chains listed below, sequenced in a study of T cells in women clearing cervical HPV infection. Profiled with immunoSEQ multiplex PCR; TCRdb holds only in-frame clones, not every one. In all, the sample yields about 23,000 clones. Sequenced: blood buffy coat. These receptors were collected from a woman between 18 and 69 years old with a cervical HPV16 infection that either progressed to CIN3+ or cleared (not recorded which).

Worth noting for this clone: The read comes to an end 3 residues before the CDR3 does, leaving the germline J gene to fill in the end. The chain links TRBV5-5 to TRBJ2-7; D tentatively fits TRBD1 or TRBD2 (5 bases each). The V gene lost 4 bases and the J gene lost 6 bases, with 14 bases spanning the gap. The CDR3 loop spans 13 amino acids. Per the germline V gene, CDR1 is SGHKS and CDR2 is YYEKEE (reference sequence). Here the CDR3 reads CASSLRGVSEQYF. CDR3 DNA (partial): TGTGCCAGCAGCCTCAGAGGGGTCAGCGAG.

Concerning this clone: The CDR3 goes on 3 residues after the read ends, and that part is filled in from the germline J gene. This chain links TRBV4-1 with TRBJ2-6; D possibly corresponds to TRBD1 (6 bases). Germline CDR1 is MGHRA and CDR2 is YSYEKL. Trimming took 1 base from V and 4 from J, leaving 14 bases between them. The CDR3 runs 17 residues. CDR3: CASSQGTAPGGANVLTF. The DNA read from the CDR3 is TGCGCCAGCAGCCAAGGGACAGCCCCAGGGGGGGCCAACGTC.

As for this clone: The CDR3 end is not reached by the read, which stops 3 residues before it; the germline J gene fills it in. The gene calls are TRBV7-9 and TRBJ2-4; a possible D gene is TRBD1 (6 bases). Germline CDR1 reads SEHNR; CDR2 reads FQNEAQ (reference sequence). The CDR3 sequence is 13 residues long. CDR3 bases read: TGTGCCAGCAGCCAAGGGCAGGGGTATGGT. Its translation is CASSQGQGYG. Given in full, the CDR3 is CASSQGQGYGQYF.

In the case of this clone: The read falls 3 residues short of the CDR3 end, and the missing part is taken from the germline J gene. The chain combines TRBV7-2 with TRBJ2-1; 7 nucleotides match TRBD2. V shed 3 bases and J 7 bases; nucleotides not matched to a gene: 3. Looked up from germline, CDR1 is SGHTA and CDR2 is FQGNSA. The CDR3 contains 13 residues. CDR3 DNA (partial): TGTGCCAGCAGCTTCTCTAGCGGAAATGAG. This codes for CASSFSSGNE. The full CDR3 reads CASSFSSGNEQFF.

About this clone: The read stops 3 residues short of the end of the CDR3; the missing end is completed from the germline J gene. The chain couples TRBV7-6 to TRBJ1-2, with D uncertain. CDR1 is SGHVS and CDR2 is FNYEAQ in the germline V gene. CDR3 length: 17 residues. V was cut by 0 bases and J by 4 bases, with 18 bases left in between. This CDR3 is CASSLAPGSQNPYGYTF. The covered CDR3 bases are TGTGCCAGCAGCTTAGCCCCAGGCAGCCAGAATCCCTATGGC.

A note on this clone: The missing CDR3 end, 3 residues past where the read stops, is filled in from the germline J gene. The V and J genes are TRBV20-1 and TRBJ2-4; D gene ambiguous. The length of the CDR3 is 13 residues. Trimming cost V 0 bases and J 0 bases, with 3 bases left between them. CDR1 and CDR2 from the germline V gene are DFQATT and SNEGSKA (reference sequence). The DNA read from the CDR3 is TGCAGTGCTAGAGACATAGCCAAAAACATT. Its protein product is CSARDIAKNI. The full CDR3 protein reads CSARDIAKNIQYF.

The part of the CDR3 DNA that was read is TGCGCCAGCAGCTACGGGACTAGCGGCCGTTCCTACAATGAG. Its translation: CASSYGTSGRSYNE. The complete CDR3 reads CASSYGTSGRSYNEQFF. This chain links TRBV5-1 with TRBJ2-1, with TRBD2 matching over 11 bases. Read data end 3 residues before the CDR3 end; the end is taken from the germline J gene. The CDR3 has 17 residues. The V segment lost 3 bases and the J segment 1 base; nucleotides outside the gene matches: 6. CDR1 and CDR2 (germline): SGHRS, YFSETQ.

On this clone itself: The observed sequence ends 3 residues before the CDR3 terminus, with the missing tail filled in from the germline J gene. The rearrangement uses TRBV19 and TRBJ1-2; D ambiguous. This CDR3 spans 14 amino acids. The germline V gene has CDR1 LNHDA and CDR2 SQIVND (reference sequence). The covered CDR3 bases are TGTGCCAGTAGTATTCGGGGAGGGTCCTACGAC. Its translation: CASSIRGGSYD. The CDR3 reads in full as CASSIRGGSYDYTF.

A word on this clone: The CDR3 end falls 3 residues outside the read, so it is completed with the germline J gene. V and J are TRBV19 and TRBJ1-1; TRBD1 matches 10 bases. CDR3 length: 19 residues. From germline, CDR1 is LNHDA and CDR2 SQIVND (reference sequence). With V trimmed by 7 bases and J by 0 bases, 17 bases remained unmatched. CDR3 in amino acids: CASKAFRDRGPLMNTEAFF. Partial CDR3 DNA: TGTGCCAGTAAGGCCTTCCGGGACAGGGGTCCCCTCATGAACACTGAA. The full variable domain, with the rest looked up from reference TRBV19 and TRBJ1-1, is DGGITQSPKYLFRKEGQNVTLSCEQNLNHDAMYWYRQDPGQGLRLIYYSQIVNDFQKGDIAEGYSVSREKKESFPLTVTSAQKNPTAFYLCASKAFRDRGPLMNTEAFFGQGTRLTVV.